Each of the 24 T cell receptor beta chains below was sequenced from the same sample in a study of cytomegalovirus exposure and HLA in healthy donors. Vbeta (60) and Jbeta (13) primers were used in the PCR. The repertoire was sequenced with immunoSEQ multiplex PCR; TCRdb's copy has only in-frame clones and lacks some. The sample holds approximately 200,000 clones; around 85% are singletons and the top ten take about 0.2%. Material: PBMCs. These receptors originate from a girl aged 2-10 years in good health and CMV-seronegative.

This rearrangement joins TRBV7-2 to TRBJ2-3; no reliable D call. The CDR3 contains 15 residues. V shed 1 base and J shed 3 bases, with 11 bases lying between them. Germline V gene sequence: CDR1 SGHTA, CDR2 FQGNSA. CDR3: CASSLVVSQTDTQYF. The CDR3 bases are TGTGCCAGCAGCTTAGTCGTTAGCCAAACAGATACGCAGTATTTT.

The V gene is TRBV10-3, the J gene TRBJ2-2; 8 bases map to TRBD1. The CDR3 spans 14 residues. Germline CDR1 and CDR2: ENHRY and SYGVKD. V trimming: 6 bases; J trimming: 6 bases; junction bases outside the gene matches: 6. CDR3 protein: CAIRGTQGAGELFF. DNA for the CDR3: TGTGCCATCAGGGGGACACAGGGGGCCGGGGAGCTGTTTTTT.

The chain links TRBV2 to TRBJ1-6; D not resolved. V lost 1 base, J lost 18 bases, and 19 bases lay in between. This CDR3 is built from 14 residues. Germline CDR1 and CDR2: SNHLY and FYNNEI. The CDR3 loop is CASSEGETIYTAHF. CDR3 sequence (DNA): TGTGCCAGCAGTGAAGGAGAGACAATCTATACAGCCCACTTT.

The chain employs TRBV18 and TRBJ1-2; 9 bases are shared with TRBD1. J gave up 4 bases and V 4 bases, and 16 bases lay outside the gene matches. The CDR3 consists of 18 residues. Germline-derived CDR1 and CDR2 are KGHSH and LQKENI. CDR3 bases: TGTGCCAGCTCACAAACCGGGACAGGGTCGTCATTTGGCTATGGCTACACCTTC. This translates into CASSQTGTGSSFGYGYTF.

The V gene is TRBV5-6, the J gene TRBJ2-7, with 10 bases matching TRBD1. The V gene's germline CDR1 is SGHDT and CDR2 YYEEEE. V dropped 5 bases and J dropped 5; count of bases not matched to a gene: 13. This CDR3 has 16 residues. The CDR3 DNA reads TGTGCCAGCAGTCGAACACCCGGGACAGGGGTTGACGAGCAGTACTTC. Protein: CASSRTPGTGVDEQYF.

The genes are TRBV9 and TRBJ2-3, with 9 bases that match TRBD2. The CDR3 loop spans 17 amino acids. Germline V gives CDR1 SGDLS, CDR2 YYNGEE. V shed 3 bases, J shed 4 bases, and the junction held 12 bases outside the gene matches. The CDR3 sequence: CASSAPSGETGSDTQYF. In nucleotides, the CDR3 is TGTGCCAGCAGCGCTCCTAGCGGGGAGACGGGTTCAGATACGCAGTATTTT. The entire variable domain, with the rest obtained from reference TRBV9 and TRBJ2-3, is as follows: DSGVTQTPKHLITATGQRVTLRCSPRSGDLSVYWYQQSLDQGLQFLIQYYNGEERAKGNILERFSAQQFPDLHSELNLSSLELGDSALYFCASSAPSGETGSDTQYFGPGTRLTVL.

The chain has TRBV5-4 and TRBJ2-7, with a weak D call TRBD2 (6 bases). The CDR3 contains 14 residues. Germline CDR1 is SGHNT and CDR2 is YYREEE (reference sequence). V was pared by 3 bases and J by 0 bases, with 10 bases between. The CDR3 sequence is CASSSQLASYEQYF. CDR3 DNA sequence: TGTGCCAGCAGCTCCCAACTAGCCTCCTACGAGCAGTACTTC.

This clone was seen only once. V and J are TRBV19 and TRBJ2-2; TRBD1 agrees at 9 bases. The CDR3 has 17 amino acids. The trim removed 5 bases at V and 1 base at J, leaving 8 bases unmatched. Looked up from germline, CDR1 is LNHDA and CDR2 is SQIVND (reference sequence). Here the CDR3 reads CASSLPGQGENTGELFF. CDR3 nucleotide sequence: TGTGCCAGTAGTCTCCCGGGACAGGGAGAGAACACCGGGGAGCTGTTTTTT.

The J gene is TRBJ1-2, the V gene TRBV18; 8 bases line up with TRBD1. The CDR3 consists of 14 residues. Germline V gives CDR1 KGHSH, CDR2 LQKENI. The junction had 6 bases not matched to a gene; V was cut back by 5 bases and J by 4 bases. CDR3 bases: TGTGCCAGCTCATCCGGAACAGGGGGCTATGGCTACACCTTC. This translates into CASSSGTGGYGYTF.

The chain carries TRBV6-1 and TRBJ2-7; 9 bases fit TRBD2. This CDR3 comprises 15 residues. J was trimmed by 1 base and V by 7 bases; bases with no gene match: 8. The germline V gene has CDR1 MNHNS and CDR2 SASEGT. CDR3 in amino acids: CASMPFLAGSYEQYF. For the CDR3, the DNA is TGTGCCAGCATGCCTTTTCTAGCGGGGTCCTACGAGCAGTACTTC.

V is TRBV5-1 and J is TRBJ1-1; TRBD1 is a possible D gene (6 bases). Germline loops: CDR1 SGHRS, CDR2 YFSETQ. The CDR3 extends over 14 amino acids. V was clipped by 3 bases and J by 2 bases, with 11 bases between them. The CDR3 loop reads CASSSGTLNTEAFF. As DNA, the CDR3 is TGCGCCAGCAGCTCCGGGACACTTAACACTGAAGCTTTCTTT.

This CDR3 reads CASSSSGGDTGELFF. The CDR3 coding sequence is TGTGCCAGCAGTTCAAGCGGGGGAGACACCGGGGAGCTGTTTTTT. The V and J genes are TRBV5-4 and TRBJ2-2; 8 nucleotides match TRBD2. There are 15 residues in the CDR3. CDR1 SGHNT and CDR2 YYREEE come from the germline V gene (reference sequence). After removal of 5 bases from V and 3 bases from J, the junction contained 6 bases not matched to a gene.

The rearrangement uses TRBV6-6 and TRBJ1-4; D is perhaps TRBD1 (6 bases). The CDR3 covers 14 residues. V lost 3 bases and J lost 7, with 12 bases in between. The germline V gene encodes CDR1 MNHNY and CDR2 SVGAGI (reference sequence). The chain's CDR3 is CASSYMGASEKLFF. The CDR3 DNA reads TGTGCCAGCAGTTATATGGGGGCTAGTGAAAAACTGTTTTTT.

The rearrangement links TRBV13 to TRBJ1-2, with unresolved D. Germline V gene data show CDR1 as PRHDT and CDR2 as FYEKMQ (reference sequence). CDR3 length: 13 amino acids. Trimming removed 4 bases at V and 1 base at J, with 7 bases between. CDR3 coding DNA: TGTGCCAGCAGCTCGTCCCTTAACTATGGCTACACCTTC. Translation gives CASSSSLNYGYTF. The full variable domain, with the rest looked up from reference TRBV13 and TRBJ1-2, is AAGVIQSPRHLIKEKRETATLKCYPIPRHDTVYWYQQGPGQDPQFLISFYEKMQSDKGSIPDRFSAQQFSDYHSELNMSSLELGDSALYFCASSSSLNYGYTFGSGTRLTVV.

The chain combines TRBV19 with TRBJ1-5, with 12 bases matching TRBD1. This CDR3 is built from 16 residues. The germline CDR1 and CDR2 sequences are LNHDA and SQIVND (reference sequence). V lost 4 bases to trimming and J lost 6 bases; unmatched junction nucleotides: 7. The CDR3 loop is CASSNRRDRGPQPQHF. The CDR3 bases are TGTGCCAGTAGTAACCGCCGGGACAGGGGGCCTCAGCCCCAGCATTTT. Full variable domain (remainder filled in from reference TRBV19 and TRBJ1-5): DGGITQSPKYLFRKEGQNVTLSCEQNLNHDAMYWYRQDPGQGLRLIYYSQIVNDFQKGDIAEGYSVSREKKESFPLTVTSAQKNPTAFYLCASSNRRDRGPQPQHFGDGTRLSIL.

The V gene is TRBV6-6, the J gene TRBJ1-2; no clear D. V lost 0 bases to trimming and J lost 8 bases, with 13 bases between them. CDR1 and CDR2 from the germline V gene are MNHNY and SVGAGI (reference sequence). The CDR3 is made up of 14 amino acids. CDR3: CASSYSSRPRGYTF. In DNA form, the CDR3 reads TGTGCCAGCAGTTACTCGTCCCGGCCGCGGGGCTACACCTTC.

This clone was seen a handful of times. Here the CDR3 DNA reads TGTGCCAGCAGTCCACCGGGACTCCGAGGCACGCAGTATTTT. Protein: CASSPPGLRGTQYF. V and J are TRBV6-6 and TRBJ2-3; TRBD2 is a possible D gene (6 bases). The CDR3 totals 14 residues. CDR1 and CDR2 from the germline V gene are MNHNY and SVGAGI (reference sequence). V lost 5 bases to trimming and J lost 9 bases, with 18 bases between them.

V is TRBV2 and J is TRBJ1-2; D is unclear. Trimming left V 6 bases short and J 2 bases short, with 22 bases between. Germline values: CDR1 SNHLY, CDR2 FYNNEI. This CDR3 has 17 residues. The DNA of the CDR3 is TGTGCCAGCAGCGTTTTGGGAGGGATCTCATCCAACTATGGCTACACCTTC. Amino acids: CASSVLGGISSNYGYTF.

This chain joins TRBV6-1 and TRBJ2-7; D ambiguous. V lost 5 bases and J lost 3, with 14 bases in between. Germline lookup yields CDR1 MNHNS and CDR2 SASEGT. This CDR3 is 14 amino acids long. The DNA for the CDR3 is TGTGCCAGCAGTTCACGCAGTTCTTACTACGAGCAGTACTTC. Protein: CASSSRSSYYEQYF.

This chain's CDR3 is CASTRDRGIAEQYF. In DNA, the CDR3 is TGTGCCAGTACCCGGGACAGGGGTATAGCGGAGCAGTACTTC. V is TRBV5-4 and J is TRBJ2-7; 10 nucleotides match TRBD1. The trim removed 8 bases at V and 7 bases at J, leaving 12 bases unmatched. CDR1 SGHNT and CDR2 YYREEE come from the germline V gene (reference sequence). The length of the CDR3 is 14 residues.

The chain carries TRBV10-3 and TRBJ2-1, with no clear D. The CDR3 totals 13 residues. Germline values: CDR1 ENHRY, CDR2 SYGVKD. V lost 2 bases to trimming and J lost 5 bases, with 7 bases between them. The CDR3 nucleotides are TGTGCCATCAGTGAGGTGGCCAACAATGAGCAGTTCTTC. Its protein is CAISEVANNEQFF.

The genes are TRBV7-8 and TRBJ1-2, with D unresolved. V dropped 4 bases and J dropped 4 bases, with 13 bases sitting between them. This CDR3 contains 14 residues. The germline gives CDR1 SGHVS, CDR2 FQNEAQ. This CDR3 is CASSSRLSPYGYTF. DNA of the CDR3: TGTGCCAGCAGCTCACGACTTTCCCCCTATGGCTACACCTTC.

The gene calls are TRBV2 and TRBJ2-1, with TRBD2 matching 11 bases. This CDR3 has 16 residues. The germline V gene encodes CDR1 SNHLY and CDR2 FYNNEI. With V trimmed by 8 bases and J by 7 bases, 13 bases remained unmatched. The CDR3 nucleotides read TGTGCCAGCGAAACAGAGGCGGCTAGCGGGAGGAATGAGCAGTTCTTC. Translating it yields CASETEAASGRNEQFF.

This chain joins TRBV5-6 and TRBJ2-7; 7 bases align to TRBD1. Per the germline V gene, CDR1 is SGHDT and CDR2 is YYEEEE. The trim removed 5 bases at V and 7 bases at J, leaving 12 bases unmatched. CDR3 length: 14 residues. CDR3 bases: TGTGCCAGCAGTTGGGGACAGAAGTCGGGGGAGCAGTACTTC. Translating it yields CASSWGQKSGEQYF.